Sequencing of this TCR beta chain was carried out in a study of cytomegalovirus exposure and HLA in healthy donors. In the study overall: The use of the same platform for the roughly 130 validation repertoires and the 600 to 800 first-cohort repertoires was reported by a later analysis. The study, taken as a whole, reports: With high specificity and sensitivity, the classifier reportedly diagnosed cytomegalovirus status. Specific recognition of CMV antigens was confirmed in vitro for a few chains (all CMV-associated). Associated with cytomegalovirus, according to the listing, were 150 to 200 TCR beta chains.

The assay was immunoSEQ multiplex PCR, and TCRdb's table has in-frame clones only and misses some. Among over 60,000 clones listed, roughly 95% were seen once. Germline CDR1 and CDR2: MDHEN and SYDVKM. The CDR3 extends over 16 amino acids. With 5 bases clipped from V and 3 bases from J, the junction kept 11 bases outside the gene matches. In its sample, this clone was seen once. Antigen: not known. The V call is TRBV28, the J call TRBJ2-3; 7 nucleotides agree with TRBD1. The TCR sequence derives from a man younger than 35 in good health and CMV-seronegative. The sample taken for sequencing was PBMCs. The chain's CDR3 is CASSARQGPATDTQYF. Here the CDR3 DNA reads TGTGCCAGCAGTGCCAGACAGGGTCCGGCGACAGATACGCAGTATTTT.